This entry features one T cell receptor (beta chain) sequence. The antigen remains unidentified. The data are from a study of CXCR3-negative and CXCR3-positive naive CD8 T cells. Whole-study results and caveats: Naive subsets were similarly diverse, while memory CD8+ repertoires were much less diverse. Comparison of naive cells showed more hydrophobic TRB CDR3s in CXCR3-positive than in CXCR3-negative naive cells.

5' RACE with UMI labels generated the TRB cDNA libraries. TCRdb reprocessed the 5' RACE reads; each CDR3 protein has one entry and no DNA is given. This repertoire comprises about 5,300 distinct CDR3 sequences; its ten largest clones make up about 1.7%. CDR1 and CDR2 from the germline V gene are MNHEY and SVGAGI. This CDR3 is 15 amino acids long. Cells classed as naive CD8+ T cells were CD45RO-CCR7+CD27+CD95-. The source material was naive CXCR3+ CD8+ T cells from blood. Regarding subset: CD45RO-CCR7+CD27+CD95- naive CD8+ T cells expressing CXCR3 (TNR3+). J is TRBJ1-1 and V is TRBV6-5; absent DNA, TCRdb's TRBD1 call cannot be checked. The TCR was taken from a human donor in good health. Some clones in this sample may be carry-over from other donors' samples. This CDR3 is CASSYSGQGNTEAFF.